The T cell receptor beta chain under discussion was sequenced for a study of technical replicates of blood from a few donors. The ends were cut back, 2 bases at V and 7 bases at J, with 9 bases in the middle. This CDR3 is built from 13 residues. Looked up from germline, CDR1 is MDHEN and CDR2 is SYDVKM. Only in-frame clones appear in the TCRdb table, and some are missing; sequencing was by immunoSEQ multiplex PCR. The table shows 85,000 to 100,000 clones, with 95% occurring only once. The sequence was collected from a human donor in good health. This sequence joins TRBV28 and TRBJ1-5; possibly TRBD1 for D (5 bases). The sample taken for sequencing was T cells isolated from PBMCs. The CDR3 reads CASSLPGEQPQHF. DNA of the CDR3: TGTGCCAGCAGTTTACCGGGGGAACAGCCCCAGCATTTT. Filled out from reference TRBV28 and TRBJ1-5, the complete variable domain reads DVKVTQSSRYLVKRTGEKVFLECVQDMDHENMFWYRQDPGLGLRLIYFSYDVKMKEKGDIPEGYSVSREKKERFSLILESASTNQTSMYLCASSLPGEQPQHFGDGTRLSIL.